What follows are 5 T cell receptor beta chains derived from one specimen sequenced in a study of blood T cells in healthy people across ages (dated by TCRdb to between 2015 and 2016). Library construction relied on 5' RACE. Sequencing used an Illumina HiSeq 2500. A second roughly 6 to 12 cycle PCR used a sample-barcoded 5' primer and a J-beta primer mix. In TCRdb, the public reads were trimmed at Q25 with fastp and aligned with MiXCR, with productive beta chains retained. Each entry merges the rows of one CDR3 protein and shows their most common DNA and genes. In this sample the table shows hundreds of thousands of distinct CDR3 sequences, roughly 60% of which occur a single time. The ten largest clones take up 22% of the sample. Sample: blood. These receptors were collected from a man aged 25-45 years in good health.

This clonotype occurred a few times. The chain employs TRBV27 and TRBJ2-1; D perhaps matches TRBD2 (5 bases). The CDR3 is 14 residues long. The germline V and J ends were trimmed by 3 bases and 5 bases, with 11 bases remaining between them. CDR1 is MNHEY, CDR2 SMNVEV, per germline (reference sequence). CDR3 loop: CASSFYGNHNEQFF. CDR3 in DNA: TGTGCCAGCAGTTTTTACGGGAACCACAATGAGCAGTTCTTC.

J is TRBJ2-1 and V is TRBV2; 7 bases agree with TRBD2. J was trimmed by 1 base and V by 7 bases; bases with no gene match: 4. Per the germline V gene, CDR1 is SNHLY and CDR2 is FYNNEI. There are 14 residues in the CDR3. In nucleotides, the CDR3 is TGTGCCAGCATCGCGGGGGATTCCTACAATGAGCAGTTCTTC. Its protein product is CASIAGDSYNEQFF. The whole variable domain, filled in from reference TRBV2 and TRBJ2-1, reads EPEVTQTPSHQVTQMGQEVILRCVPISNHLYFYWYRQILGQKVEFLVSFYNNEISEKSEIFDDQFSVERPDGSNFTLKIRSTKLEDSAMYFCASIAGDSYNEQFFGPGTRLTVL.

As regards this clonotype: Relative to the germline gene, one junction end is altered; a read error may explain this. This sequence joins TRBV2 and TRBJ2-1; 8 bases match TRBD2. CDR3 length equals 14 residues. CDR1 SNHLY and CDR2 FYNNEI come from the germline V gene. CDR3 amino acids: CASALAASHNEQFF. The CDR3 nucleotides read TGTGCAAGCGCACTAGCGGCCTCCCACAATGAGCAGTTCTTC.

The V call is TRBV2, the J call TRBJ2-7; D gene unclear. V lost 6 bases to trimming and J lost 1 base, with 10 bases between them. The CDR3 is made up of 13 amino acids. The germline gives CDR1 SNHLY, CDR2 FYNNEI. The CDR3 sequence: CASRRILSYEQYF. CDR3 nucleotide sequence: TGTGCCAGCAGGAGGATCTTATCCTACGAGCAGTACTTC.

The CDR3 sequence: CASSYTQGAGETQYF. The CDR3 nucleotides read TGTGCCAGCAGTTACACACAGGGGGCTGGAGAGACCCAGTACTTC. The V call is TRBV6-5, the J call TRBJ2-5; 9 bases fit TRBD1. Germline CDR1 is MNHEY and CDR2 is SVGAGI. This CDR3 comprises 15 residues. Unmatched junction bases numbered 5, after V lost 2 bases and J lost 4 bases.